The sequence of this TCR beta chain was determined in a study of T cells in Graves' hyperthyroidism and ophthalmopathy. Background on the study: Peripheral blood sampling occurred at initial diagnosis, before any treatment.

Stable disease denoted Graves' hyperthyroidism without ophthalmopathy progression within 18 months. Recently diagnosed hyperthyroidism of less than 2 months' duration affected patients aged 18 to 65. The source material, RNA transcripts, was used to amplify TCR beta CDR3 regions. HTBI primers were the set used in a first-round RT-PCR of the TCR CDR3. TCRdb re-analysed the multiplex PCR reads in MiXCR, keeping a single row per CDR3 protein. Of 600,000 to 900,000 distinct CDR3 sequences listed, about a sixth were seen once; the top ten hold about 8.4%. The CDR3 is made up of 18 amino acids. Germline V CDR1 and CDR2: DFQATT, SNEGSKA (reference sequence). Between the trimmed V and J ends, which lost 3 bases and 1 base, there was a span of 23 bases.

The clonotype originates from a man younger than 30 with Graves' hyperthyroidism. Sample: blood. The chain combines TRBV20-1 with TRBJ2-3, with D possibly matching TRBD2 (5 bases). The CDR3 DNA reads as TGCAGTGCTAGCGAATTTCTTTTGCGGGCGGGTCGCACAGATACGCAGTATTTT. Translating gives CSASEFLLRAGRTDTQYF.